This TCR beta chain was captured in a study of beta chain features in type 1 diabetes. This clone has only a few counts. Antigen: not known. Other DNA sequences in the sample encode the same CDR3. Study-wide results and caveats: Patients' naive, central memory and regulatory TCRB repertoires appeared more alike than those of healthy donors. Whether TCRB rearrangement is influenced by HLA type went unresolved here. Shorter TCRB CDR3s, moderately but significantly so, marked every one of the four CD4+ subsets in Type 1 diabetes patients.

Germline V gene sequence: CDR1 SQVTM, CDR2 ANQGSEA. The length of the CDR3 is 13 residues. The trim removed 4 bases at V and 4 bases at J, leaving 3 bases unmatched. Of the isolated RNA, all was reverse transcribed, and so the sequenced material was expressed TCRB transcripts. The data were produced by immunoSEQ multiplex PCR, yet TCRdb's version contains in-frame clones alone and is incomplete. The sample carries around 430,000 clones, 25% to 35% recorded once. This chain joins TRBV29-1 and TRBJ1-5; 8 bases line up with TRBD1. The sample was naive CD4+ T cells from blood. This receptor was identified in a man in his late teens or twenties in good health. CDR3 sequence: CSVAGQVNQPQHF. Written as DNA, the CDR3 is TGCAGCGTTGCGGGACAGGTAAATCAGCCCCAGCATTTT.